A single sample gave rise to the 8 T cell receptor beta chains below, sequenced in a study of cytomegalovirus exposure and HLA in healthy donors (dated by TCRdb to the late 2010s). The method was the immunoSEQ multiplex PCR assay. The multiplex PCR relied on a mix of 60 forward primers for TCR Vbeta segments and 13 reverse primers for TCR Jbeta segments. Entries here come from immuneACCESS through TCRdb and include only in-frame sequences with V and J called. Some clones fail to appear in such tables; in the studies checked, an unresolved V gene covers under half of the shortfall, and the cause of the remainder is unknown. Present in this sample are some 150,000 clones, about 68% of which were seen just once. Jointly, the top ten make up 2.1% of the sample. The specimen sequenced was PBMCs. All receptors come from a man in his thirties or forties in good health and CMV-seronegative.

Only one count was recorded for this clone. The rearrangement joins TRBV6-1 to TRBJ2-7, with 9 bases aligning to TRBD1. CDR1 and CDR2 (germline): MNHNS, SASEGT. The CDR3 runs to 15 residues. After removal of 5 bases from V and 5 bases from J, the junction contained 10 bases not matched to a gene. The CDR3 sequence: CASSSEGQGINEQYF. In nucleotides, the CDR3 is TGTGCCAGCAGTAGCGAAGGACAGGGGATCAACGAGCAGTACTTC.

The CDR3 coding sequence is TGTGCCAGCAGTTACAGGACAGGTCTCTCCTACGAGCAGTACTTC. The encoded protein is CASSYRTGLSYEQYF. The V and J genes are TRBV6-5 and TRBJ2-7; 7 nucleotides align to TRBD1. This CDR3 comprises 15 residues. Germline V gene sequence: CDR1 MNHEY, CDR2 SVGAGI. Trimming cost V 2 bases and J 0 bases; bases outside gene matches: 4.

V usage is TRBV7-2 and J usage is TRBJ1-1; D call uncertain. V lost 2 bases and J 7 bases, leaving 11 bases between the germline ends. CDR1 and CDR2 (germline): SGHTA, FQGNSA. This CDR3 region has 13 residues. CDR3 bases: TGTGCCAGCAGCTTAAAGTCCGGTGATGAAGCTTTCTTT. Amino acids: CASSLKSGDEAFF.

The rearrangement joins TRBV7-6 to TRBJ2-1; no definite D call. Germline-derived CDR1 and CDR2 are SGHVS and FNYEAQ. V lost 5 bases, J lost 7 bases, and 12 bases lay in between. The CDR3 length is 13 residues. The CDR3 loop is CASSRRDGNEQFF. The CDR3 DNA reads TGTGCCAGCAGCCGCCGAGACGGGAATGAGCAGTTCTTC.

The gene calls are TRBV27 and TRBJ1-6; D is unclear. This CDR3 spans 15 amino acids. Germline assignment: CDR1 MNHEY and CDR2 SMNVEV (reference sequence). Trimming removed 5 bases at V and 4 bases at J, with 12 bases between. For the CDR3, the DNA is TGTGCCAGCAGTCCAGGAGGGTCTTATAATTCACCCCTCCACTTT. Its protein is CASSPGGSYNSPLHF.

This chain connects TRBV7-8 to TRBJ2-5, with TRBD2 matching over 9 bases. There are 15 residues in the CDR3. The germline V gene encodes CDR1 SGHVS and CDR2 FQNEAQ. Trimming took 2 bases from V and 5 from J; bases not matched to a gene: 6. The CDR3 is CASSLLAGGSETQYF. CDR3 bases: TGTGCCAGCAGCTTATTGGCGGGGGGGTCGGAGACCCAGTACTTC.

V is TRBV5-6 and J is TRBJ1-2, with D tentatively TRBD1 (5 bases). The V and J ends lost 2 bases and 7 bases respectively, with 12 bases between them. Germline-derived CDR1 and CDR2 are SGHDT and YYEEEE. CDR3 length equals 13 residues. In DNA, the CDR3 is TGTGCCAGCAGCTTTGGAGGGGCGCTTGGCTACACCTTC. Its translation is CASSFGGALGYTF.

The sample holds a few counts of this clone. The chain links TRBV29-1 to TRBJ2-5; a weak D match, TRBD2 (5 bases). The J call is in doubt because the DNA end fits TRBJ2-7 better. The CDR3 is made up of 12 amino acids. Germline CDR1 SQVTM, CDR2 ANQGSEA. CDR3 DNA: TGCAGCGCCCTAGCCCCTGGGAACGAGCAGTACTTC. This translates into CSALAPGNEQYF.